The present TCR beta chain was sequenced within a study of radiotherapy plus CTLA-4 blockade in lung cancer. About this clone: What it binds is unknown.

Study results and caveats: Expansion of tumor-derived TCR clones was observed in blood after radiotherapy plus ipilimumab.

TCRdb's table, derived via immunoSEQ multiplex PCR, lists solely in-frame clones and lacks some. There are some 32,000 clones in the sample; 70% occur only once, and 3.5% to 4.5% lies in the top ten. J was trimmed by 13 bases and V by 5 bases; bases with no gene match: 13. This CDR3 comprises 13 residues. Germline V gene lookup returns CDR1 SGHTA and CDR2 FQGNSA. The chain combines TRBV7-2 with TRBJ2-7; 8 bases are shared with TRBD1. This receptor was identified in a human donor with non-small cell lung cancer who had stable disease on radiotherapy plus ipilimumab. The sequencing used peripheral blood, collected from a patient treated with radiotherapy plus ipilimumab. The CDR3 spells CASSPTTRDRPYF. The CDR3 DNA follows: TGTGCCAGCAGCCCTACGACCAGGGACAGGCCCTACTTC.